Listed below are T cell receptor beta chains from one sample, sequenced in a study of cytomegalovirus exposure and HLA in healthy donors. Using immunoSEQ multiplex PCR, the repertoire was profiled, and TCRdb retains in-frame clones only, with some absent. The profile shows roughly 250,000 clones, around 80% of them singletons. The sequencing sample was made of PBMCs. These receptors originate from a girl between 2 and 10 years old in good health and CMV-seronegative. Each CDR3 is given with its conserved first and last residue. The D gene is left open where the match is weak. Clone size is given for some rows only: seen once, a few or many times, or a class if the clone is expanded.

D gene: TRBD1
J gene: TRBJ1-2
clone size: .
V gene: TRBV5-6
CDR3 DNA: TGTGCCTCAATAGCGGGGACAGCCTATGGCTACACCTTC
CDR3 protein: CASIAGTAYGYTF

D gene: TRBD2
J gene: TRBJ2-1
clone size: few
V gene: TRBV5-1
CDR3 DNA: TGCGCCAGCAGCGGACCCGGGACTAGCGGGGGCTTAGGGGAGCAGTTCTTC
CDR3 protein: CASSGPGTSGGLGEQFF

D gene: .
J gene: TRBJ2-4
clone size: .
V gene: TRBV7-7
CDR3 DNA: TGTGCCAGCAGCCCGACAGGCGACAACATTCAGTACTTC
CDR3 protein: CASSPTGDNIQYF

D gene: TRBD2
J gene: TRBJ2-1
clone size: .
V gene: TRBV10-3
CDR3 DNA: TGTGCCATCAGAGATCTAGCGGGAGGAGGAAATGAGCAGTTCTTC
CDR3 protein: CAIRDLAGGGNEQFF

D gene: TRBD1
J gene: TRBJ2-1
clone size: .
V gene: TRBV5-1
CDR3 DNA: TGCGCCAGCAGCGACTACAGGGGTACGAATGAGCAGTTCTTC
CDR3 protein: CASSDYRGTNEQFF

D gene: TRBD1
J gene: TRBJ1-2
clone size: .
V gene: TRBV5-4
CDR3 DNA: TGTGCCAGCAGACTCGGGACAGAGGAATTATATGGCTACACCTTC
CDR3 protein: CASRLGTEELYGYTF

D gene: .
J gene: TRBJ1-5
clone size: .
V gene: TRBV5-1
CDR3 DNA: TGCGCCAGCAGCTTGGCAGGTTCGAGTCAGCCCCAGCATTTT
CDR3 protein: CASSLAGSSQPQHF

D gene: .
J gene: TRBJ2-7
clone size: .
V gene: TRBV10-3
CDR3 DNA: TGTGCCTCCAGACCTGGGGCTTACGAGCAGTACTTC
CDR3 protein: CASRPGAYEQYF

D gene: TRBD2
J gene: TRBJ2-1
clone size: .
V gene: TRBV5-6
CDR3 DNA: TGTGCCAGCAGCTTTGTAGCGGGAGCCCTTAGTTGGGAGCAGTTCTTC
CDR3 protein: CASSFVAGALSWEQFF

D gene: TRBD1
J gene: TRBJ1-6
clone size: .
V gene: TRBV7-9
CDR3 DNA: TGTTCCAGCAGCTCCCAGGGGGGTCTTAATTCACCCCTCCACTTT
CDR3 protein: CSSSSQGGLNSPLHF

D gene: .
J gene: TRBJ1-3
clone size: .
V gene: TRBV7-2
CDR3 DNA: TGTGCCAGCAGCTTGTCACTCTCTGGAAACACCATATATTTT
CDR3 protein: CASSLSLSGNTIYF

D gene: .
J gene: TRBJ2-1
clone size: .
V gene: TRBV7-9
CDR3 DNA: TGTGCCAGCAGTCCCGCGGGGTCAGGATCAACCGAGCAGTTCTTC
CDR3 protein: CASSPAGSGSTEQFF

D gene: TRBD1
J gene: TRBJ2-2
clone size: .
V gene: TRBV11-2
CDR3 DNA: TGTGCCAGCAGCCGTGGGACAGGGTCTACCGGGGAGCTGTTTTTT
CDR3 protein: CASSRGTGSTGELFF

D gene: .
J gene: TRBJ1-2
clone size: .
V gene: TRBV19
CDR3 DNA: TGTGCCAGTAGTATACGGACAGCGCACGGCTACACCTTC
CDR3 protein: CASSIRTAHGYTF

D gene: .
J gene: TRBJ2-7
clone size: .
V gene: TRBV6-5
CDR3 DNA: TGTGCCAGTACCGGGACTGTCTCCTACGAGCAGTACTTC
CDR3 protein: CASTGTVSYEQYF

D gene: TRBD2
J gene: TRBJ2-7
clone size: .
V gene: TRBV19
CDR3 DNA: TGTGCCAGTAGGAAGACTAGCGGGACCGCCTACGAGCAGTACTTC
CDR3 protein: CASRKTSGTAYEQYF

D gene: .
J gene: TRBJ1-1
clone size: .
V gene: TRBV2
CDR3 DNA: TGTGCCAGCAGTGTTGAGGGGAACACTGAAGCTTTCTTT
CDR3 protein: CASSVEGNTEAFF

D gene: TRBD1
J gene: TRBJ2-7
clone size: .
V gene: TRBV5-4
CDR3 DNA: TGTGCCAGCAGCTCCTCTGGGACAGGGGTTTACGAGCAGTACTTC
CDR3 protein: CASSSSGTGVYEQYF

D gene: .
J gene: TRBJ2-2
clone size: .
V gene: TRBV11-1
CDR3 DNA: TGTGCCAGCAGCTTGGGGGAGGTATCCGGGGAGCTGTTTTTT
CDR3 protein: CASSLGEVSGELFF

D gene: TRBD1
J gene: TRBJ1-1
clone size: .
V gene: TRBV30
CDR3 DNA: TGTGCCCAAGGCCGGGACAGTGAAGCTTTCTTT
CDR3 protein: CAQGRDSEAFF

D gene: TRBD2
J gene: TRBJ2-7
clone size: .
V gene: TRBV14
CDR3 DNA: TGTGCCAGCAGCCGAGATAGCGGGACGTCCTACGAGCAGTACTTC
CDR3 protein: CASSRDSGTSYEQYF

D gene: TRBD2
J gene: TRBJ2-1
clone size: .
V gene: TRBV5-6
CDR3 DNA: TGTGCCAGCAGCTTGGCAAGCGGGGGGCTCAGCTCCTACAATGAGCAGTTCTTC
CDR3 protein: CASSLASGGLSSYNEQFF

D gene: TRBD2
J gene: TRBJ2-7
clone size: .
V gene: TRBV6-4
CDR3 DNA: TGTGCCACCAGTGACGGACCGGGGACTAGCGGGAGAAAGTGGAGGTCCTACGAGCAGTACTTC
CDR3 protein: CATSDGPGTSGRKWRSYEQYF

D gene: TRBD1
J gene: TRBJ2-7
clone size: few
V gene: TRBV9
CDR3 DNA: TGTGCCAGCAGCGTAGCCGGGACAGGGGCCGCCTACGAGCAGTACTTC
CDR3 protein: CASSVAGTGAAYEQYF

D gene: .
J gene: TRBJ2-2
clone size: .
V gene: TRBV10-3
CDR3 DNA: TGTGCCATCAGCGGGGGACGGAACTCGAACACCGGGGAGCTGTTTTTT
CDR3 protein: CAISGGRNSNTGELFF

D gene: TRBD2
J gene: TRBJ2-3
clone size: .
V gene: TRBV27
CDR3 DNA: TGTGCCAGCAGTTTATCCCCAACTAGCGGACACCCGGATACGCAGTATTTT
CDR3 protein: CASSLSPTSGHPDTQYF